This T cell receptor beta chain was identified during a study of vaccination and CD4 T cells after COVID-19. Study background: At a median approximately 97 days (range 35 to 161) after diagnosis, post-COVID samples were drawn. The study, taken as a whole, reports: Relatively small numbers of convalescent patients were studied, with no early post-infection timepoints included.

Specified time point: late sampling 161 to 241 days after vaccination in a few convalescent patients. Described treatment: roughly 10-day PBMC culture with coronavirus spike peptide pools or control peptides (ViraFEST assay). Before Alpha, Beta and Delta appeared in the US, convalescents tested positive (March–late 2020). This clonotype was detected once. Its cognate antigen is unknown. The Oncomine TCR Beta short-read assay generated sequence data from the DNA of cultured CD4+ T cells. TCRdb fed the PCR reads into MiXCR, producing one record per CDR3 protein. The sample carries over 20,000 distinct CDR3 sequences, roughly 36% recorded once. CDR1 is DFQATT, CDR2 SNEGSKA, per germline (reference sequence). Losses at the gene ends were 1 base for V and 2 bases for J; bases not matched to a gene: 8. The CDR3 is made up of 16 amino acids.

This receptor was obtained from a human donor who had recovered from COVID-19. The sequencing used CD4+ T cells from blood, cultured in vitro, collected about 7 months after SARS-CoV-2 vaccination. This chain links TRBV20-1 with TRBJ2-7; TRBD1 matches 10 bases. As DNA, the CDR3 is TGCAGTGCTAGAGGGACAGGGGGTTCTTTCACCTACGAGCAGTACTTC. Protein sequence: CSARGTGGSFTYEQYF.